One sample yielded the 24 T cell receptor beta chains listed below, sequenced in a study of blood T cell repertoires in COVID-19. The table came from immunoSEQ multiplex PCR; TCRdb's copy has only in-frame clones and leaves some out. Here the sample spans approximately 490,000 clones, roughly 87% being singletons. Sample: PBMCs or T cells enriched from blood (not recorded which). The receptors here all came from a woman between 18 and 29 years old who had recovered from COVID-19.

This sequence joins TRBV6-5 and TRBJ2-5; D call uncertain. The germline V and J ends were trimmed by 0 bases and 4 bases, with 15 bases remaining between them. This CDR3 spans 16 amino acids. The germline V gene has CDR1 MNHEY and CDR2 SVGAGI. The CDR3 nucleotides are TGTGCCAGCAGTTACTCTGGCCCATCGGGTCGAGAGACCCAGTACTTC. It is translated as CASSYSGPSGRETQYF.

The rearrangement joins TRBV29-1 to TRBJ2-2, with D maybe TRBD2 (6 bases). This CDR3 has 13 residues. Germline values: CDR1 SQVTM, CDR2 ANQGSEA. Trimming shortened V by 4 bases and J by 4 bases, and 10 bases separated the two germline ends. For the CDR3, the DNA is TGCAGCGTTGGACCCGGGGGCACCGGGGAGCTGTTTTTT. This gives the protein CSVGPGGTGELFF.

This clone was observed a handful of times. V gene TRBV30 combines with J gene TRBJ2-6; D remains unclear. Trimming pared 7 bases from V and 2 bases from J, leaving 9 bases between. The germline CDR1 and CDR2 sequences are GTSNPN and SVGIG (reference sequence). CDR3 length equals 13 residues. As DNA, the CDR3 is TGTGCCTCCATTTCAGCTGGGGCCAACGTCCTGACTTTC. Its translation is CASISAGANVLTF.

The chain links TRBV10-3 to TRBJ1-5; tentative D call: TRBD1 (5 bases). This CDR3 contains 15 residues. The germline V gene has CDR1 ENHRY and CDR2 SYGVKD. Trimming took off 5 bases at V and 6 bases at J, with 17 bases between the two ends. Here the CDR3 DNA reads TGTGCCATCAGTCAGAGGGAGGGGACCGGTCAGCCCCAGCATTTT. Its translation is CAISQREGTGQPQHF.

The chain couples TRBV10-2 to TRBJ2-1; TRBD2 agrees at 15 bases. The CDR3 contains 17 residues. With 5 bases clipped from V and 7 bases from J, the junction kept 9 bases outside the gene matches. Germline V CDR1 and CDR2: WSHSY, SAAADI. This CDR3 reads CASSPGLAGGPGNEQFF. The CDR3 nucleotides are TGCGCCAGCAGTCCAGGACTAGCGGGGGGGCCAGGAAATGAGCAGTTCTTC.

V and J are TRBV6-5 and TRBJ1-1; D may be TRBD1 (6 bases). Germline loops: CDR1 MNHEY, CDR2 SVGAGI. V dropped 7 bases and J dropped 6 bases, with 15 bases sitting between them. The CDR3 is made up of 13 amino acids. As DNA, the CDR3 is TGTGCCAGCAAAGTAAGGGGGGGTTCTGAAGCTTTCTTT. Its protein is CASKVRGGSEAFF.

CDR3 bases: TGTGCCAGCAGTACAGATAGTGAAGCTTTCTTT. As protein: CASSTDSEAFF. The V and J genes are TRBV6-6 and TRBJ1-1; D is uncertain. Germline values: CDR1 MNHNY, CDR2 SVGAGI (reference sequence). V lost 5 bases and J lost 7, with 8 bases in between. The CDR3 is 11 amino acids.

CDR3 amino acids: CASSPPGLRESPQHF. DNA of the CDR3: TGTGCCAGCAGCCCTCCGGGACTGCGAGAAAGCCCCCAGCATTTT. The rearrangement links TRBV7-8 to TRBJ1-5, with a tentative D call TRBD1 (5 bases). Per germline, CDR1 SGHVS and CDR2 FQNEAQ. CDR3 length: 15 amino acids. The V gene lost 5 bases and the J gene lost 10 bases, with 21 bases spanning the gap.

CDR3 amino acids: CASSRWGQPGDSPLHF. The DNA of the CDR3 is TGCGCCAGCAGCCGCTGGGGGCAGCCAGGGGATTCACCCCTCCACTTT. The genes are TRBV4-1 and TRBJ1-6, with D possibly matching TRBD1 (6 bases). Germline V lookup: CDR1 MGHRA, CDR2 YSYEKL. V was trimmed by 4 bases and J by 8 bases, leaving 18 bases between them. The CDR3 length is 16 residues.

V is TRBV11-2 and J is TRBJ2-3; TRBD2 might be the D (7 bases). The CDR3 runs 15 residues. The V gene lost 0 bases and the J gene lost 5 bases, with 12 bases spanning the gap. Germline V CDR1 and CDR2: SGHAT, FQNNGV. DNA for the CDR3: TGTGCCAGCAGCTTAGACGGGGGGCGCATAGATACGCAGTATTTT. The encoded protein is CASSLDGGRIDTQYF.

The rearrangement uses TRBV9 and TRBJ2-3, with D tentatively TRBD1 (5 bases). Germline CDR1 SGDLS, CDR2 YYNGEE. Trimming shortened V by 4 bases and J by 1 base, and 13 bases separated the two germline ends. The CDR3 runs 15 residues. The DNA for the CDR3 is TGTGCCAGCAGCCCAGGGTCCATACGCACAGATACGCAGTATTTT. Translated: CASSPGSIRTDTQYF.

This chain connects TRBV7-9 to TRBJ1-4; possibly TRBD1 for D (6 bases). The V gene lost 4 bases and the J gene lost 12 bases, with 15 bases spanning the gap. In germline, CDR1 is SEHNR, CDR2 FQNEAQ (reference sequence). The CDR3 covers 13 residues. The CDR3 reads CASSSLTGYELFF. CDR3 in DNA: TGTGCCAGCAGCTCATTAACAGGGTACGAACTGTTTTTT.

J is TRBJ1-1 and V is TRBV4-1; D remains ambiguous. Germline CDR1 is MGHRA and CDR2 is YSYEKL. The CDR3 runs to 16 residues. V lost 1 base to trimming and J lost 0 bases, with 12 bases between them. The CDR3 coding sequence is TGCGCCAGCAGCCAAGGTTACGAGGGCTTGAACACTGAAGCTTTCTTT. Translated: CASSQGYEGLNTEAFF.

The chain has TRBV27 and TRBJ1-1; 7 bases are a match to TRBD1. Germline CDR1 MNHEY, CDR2 SMNVEV (reference sequence). J was trimmed by 5 bases and V by 2 bases; bases with no gene match: 8. The CDR3 has 15 amino acids. In nucleotides, the CDR3 is TGTGCCAGCAGTTTAGTAGGGGGCGGATGGACTGAAGCTTTCTTT. Amino acids: CASSLVGGGWTEAFF.

This clone was seen just once. This chain links TRBV2 with TRBJ2-3, with a weak D call TRBD2 (5 bases). The V and J ends lost 4 bases and 6 bases respectively, with 17 bases between them. Germline CDR1 SNHLY, CDR2 FYNNEI. This CDR3 contains 15 residues. CDR3 region: CASSGRPEGRDTQYF. As DNA, the CDR3 is TGTGCCAGCAGTGGGAGGCCCGAGGGTCGGGATACGCAGTATTTT.

The chain employs TRBV5-4 and TRBJ1-2; D is perhaps TRBD1 (5 bases). The CDR3 contains 14 residues. Germline V gene data show CDR1 as SGHNT and CDR2 as YYREEE (reference sequence). V was cut by 0 bases and J by 5 bases, with 11 bases left in between. This CDR3 is CASSLAQGRYGYTF. CDR3 in DNA: TGTGCCAGCAGCTTGGCCCAGGGAAGATATGGCTACACCTTC.

This sequence joins TRBV28 and TRBJ2-3; 8 nucleotides agree with TRBD2. Germline V lookup: CDR1 MDHEN, CDR2 SYDVKM. V lost 6 bases to trimming and J lost 3 bases; unmatched junction nucleotides: 11. CDR3 length: 16 residues. CDR3 protein: CASRPPGGAGTDTQYF. The CDR3 nucleotides read TGTGCCAGCAGACCCCCCGGGGGGGCCGGGACAGATACGCAGTATTTT.

The rearrangement joins TRBV30 to TRBJ2-7; a weak D match, TRBD1 (6 bases). The V gene's germline CDR1 is GTSNPN and CDR2 SVGIG (reference sequence). V gave up 4 bases and J gave up 2 bases, with 15 bases separating them. The CDR3 covers 14 residues. The CDR3 protein is CAWTQGRGPYEQYF. The CDR3 bases are TGTGCCTGGACACAGGGTCGAGGGCCCTACGAGCAGTACTTC.

The chain is built from TRBV7-9 and TRBJ1-1; 8 bases align to TRBD1. CDR3 length equals 14 residues. Germline V gene lookup returns CDR1 SEHNR and CDR2 FQNEAQ (reference sequence). V lost 6 bases and J lost 6; bases outside the gene matches: 9. DNA of the CDR3: TGTGCCAGCAGTTTCGGACAGGGATGGGCTGAAGCTTTCTTT. Translation gives CASSFGQGWAEAFF. Full variable domain (remainder filled in from reference TRBV7-9 and TRBJ1-1): DTGVSQNPRHKITKRGQNVTFRCDPISEHNRLYWYRQTLGQGPEFLTYFQNEAQLEKSRLLSDRFSAERPKGSFSTLEIQRTEQGDSAMYLCASSFGQGWAEAFFGQGTRLTVV.

This clone was recorded once. The chain is built from TRBV6-1 and TRBJ2-7; D unclear. The CDR3 sequence is 16 residues long. V lost 1 base, J lost 4 bases, and 17 bases lay in between. The V gene's germline CDR1 is MNHNS and CDR2 SASEGT. CDR3 nucleotides: TGTGCCAGCAGTGAAGACGAGCACAGACCACAATACGAGCAGTACTTC. Its protein product is CASSEDEHRPQYEQYF.

The chain combines TRBV19 with TRBJ2-7, with D perhaps TRBD1 (5 bases). Trimming removed 6 bases at V and 3 bases at J, with 18 bases between. The length of the CDR3 is 15 residues. Germline V gives CDR1 LNHDA, CDR2 SQIVND (reference sequence). The CDR3, as DNA: TGTGCCAGTAGCCCCAAAGAAGGGGTTAACTACGAGCAGTACTTC. It codes for CASSPKEGVNYEQYF.

This clone appeared a few times. The chain links TRBV27 to TRBJ1-1; maybe TRBD1 (6 bases). Trimming removed 3 bases from V and 0 bases from J, with 8 bases in between. The CDR3 is 14 amino acids. Germline CDR1 reads MNHEY; CDR2 reads SMNVEV (reference sequence). The CDR3 reads CASSLQGMNTEAFF. The CDR3 nucleotides are TGTGCCAGCAGTTTGCAGGGGATGAACACTGAAGCTTTCTTT.

The genes are TRBV5-1 and TRBJ2-3, with 10 nucleotides matching TRBD1. CDR1 and CDR2 from the germline V gene are SGHRS and YFSETQ. CDR3 length equals 19 residues. The ends lost 4 bases at V and 2 bases at J; junction bases unmatched: 16. CDR3 sequence reads: CASSRLYGTGEVATDTQYF. The DNA of the CDR3 is TGCGCCAGCAGCCGACTATACGGGACAGGGGAGGTTGCCACAGATACGCAGTATTTT.

This clone is a singleton in its sample. The chain couples TRBV18 to TRBJ1-2, with unresolved D. The CDR3 covers 15 residues. Germline V lookup: CDR1 KGHSH, CDR2 LQKENI. V was trimmed by 2 bases and J by 2 bases, leaving 12 bases between them. DNA for the CDR3: TGTGCCAGCTCACCAGAAAGAGAAATAAACTATGGCTACACCTTC. As protein: CASSPEREINYGYTF. Based on the CDR3 plus reference TRBV18 and TRBJ1-2, the full variable domain is NAGVMQNPRHLVRRRGQEARLRCSPMKGHSHVYWYRQLPEEGLKFMVYLQKENIIDESGMPKERFSAEFPKEGPSILRIQQVVRGDSAAYFCASSPEREINYGYTFGSGTRLTVV.